The 4 T cell receptor beta chains listed next were all sequenced from one sample in a study of blood T cell repertoires in COVID-19. Some clones are missing from TCRdb's copy, which holds only in-frame ones; the method was immunoSEQ multiplex PCR. The repertoire consists of about 200,000 clones, with about nine tenths occurring once and the leading ten covering 0.7% to 0.8%. Sequenced: peripheral blood. These TCRs come from a woman between 65 and 79 years old with acute or convalescent COVID-19.

V gene TRBV3-1 (or the pseudogene TRBV3-2) combines with J gene TRBJ2-7, with a weak D call TRBD2 (5 bases). Trimming shortened V by 0 bases and J by 5 bases, and 8 bases separated the two germline ends. CDR1 is LGHDT, CDR2 YNNKEL, per germline (reference sequence). The CDR3 consists of 13 residues. The CDR3 spells CASSQDWEHEQYF. The CDR3 DNA reads as TGTGCCAGCAGCCAAGATTGGGAGCACGAGCAGTACTTC.

This sequence joins TRBV19 and TRBJ2-5, with D possibly being TRBD1 (6 bases). This CDR3 region has 15 residues. Trimming stripped 1 base from V and 5 bases from J, with 14 bases between. In germline, CDR1 is LNHDA, CDR2 SQIVND (reference sequence). CDR3 DNA sequence: TGTGCCAGTAGTATAGGGTTAGGGGGAGCGGAGACCCAGTACTTC. It translates to CASSIGLGGAETQYF.

V and J are TRBV28 and TRBJ1-2, with TRBD1 matching 8 bases. Trimming at V came to 2 bases and at J to 7 bases, leaving 3 bases not matched to a gene. Germline values: CDR1 MDHEN, CDR2 SYDVKM. The CDR3 loop spans 13 amino acids. This CDR3 reads CASSLVDRGGYTF. In DNA, the CDR3 is TGTGCCAGCAGTTTAGTAGACAGGGGTGGCTACACCTTC.

About this clone: The junction departs from germline at one end; a sequencing error may be responsible. V is TRBV7-7 and J is TRBJ2-2, with 11 bases identical to TRBD1. This CDR3 has 16 amino acids. Germline V gene lookup returns CDR1 SSHAT and CDR2 FNYEAQ (reference sequence). The DNA of the CDR3 is TGTGCTAGCAGCTCTAGGACAGGGGGCGTCCCCGGGGAGCTGTTTTTT. Translation gives CASSSRTGGVPGELFF.